This T cell receptor (beta chain) was found in a study of cytomegalovirus exposure and HLA in healthy donors (dated by TCRdb to about 2017). At the level of the whole study: An earlier analysis of fewer than 750 of the donors reported approximately 280 Gb of sequence data and around 100 million unique TCR beta sequences obtained from some 170 million T cells. Approximately 310 gigabases of sequencing data and 70 million to 95 million unique TCR sequences made up an early release that covered 500 to 650 HLA-typed donors. Of the roughly 410 genotyped donors, roughly 76% were placed in the genetic ancestry cluster associated with self-reported Caucasian donors. The study aimed to test whether signatures of past pathogen exposure could be identified by cataloging public T cell receptors. The study profiled the T cell repertoires of 500 to 800 subjects by immunosequencing and related them to cytomegalovirus serostatus. A separate validation cohort of roughly 120 different subjects was used in addition to the 666-subject first cohort. High-throughput TCR immunosequencing, statistical association of individual TCRs with disease status, and machine learning were combined to predict cytomegalovirus infection status. To study patterns of TCR occurrence, a later analysis re-analyzed previously published TCR beta repertoires from 700 or so donors and added high-resolution HLA genotyping. The later analysis used no new phenotypic data to find candidate immune exposures, relying instead on TCR beta sequences and their occurrence across donors. An earlier analysis of approximately 630 of the donors applied high-throughput TCR beta sequencing to assess whether each TCR beta V gene segment acted as functional or pseudogenic. Alongside the repertoire data, information on donor age, sex, ethnicity and CMV serostatus was compiled. In a later genetic analysis, genome-wide SNP genotypes for about 55% of the roughly 670 donors were used, and that subset was treated as a discovery cohort. All discovery cohort repertoires had been generated using a single sequencing platform. Class I and class II HLA loci were covered by the typing at four-digit resolution. The number of donors typed differed by locus, with 629-630 for A, B, C, DRB1 and DQB1, over 500 for DQA1, 600 to 610 for DPA1, and 400 to 490 for DPB1. Five DR-DQ haplotypes were handled as single units for association and clustering because linkage in the cohort was strong. Across approximately 400 genotyped donors of the cohort, an average of approximately 240,000 unique TCR beta nucleotide sequences per donor were sequenced, and 15% to 20% of those sequences were non-productive. What the research found in general, with its limitations: Several of the top co-occurrence clusters appeared to be linked to parvovirus B19, influenza, CMV and Epstein-Barr virus, according to a later analysis. Compared with equally common non-associated chains, HLA-associated TCR beta chains in a later analysis were more clonally expanded and had lower generation probabilities. According to a later genetic analysis, donors in an Asian-associated ancestry cluster had fewer N-insertions in productive TCRs than the approximately 700-donor mean. A further reported finding was that TCR beta sequences accurately predicted the HLA-A and HLA-B alleles for most subjects in the first cohort. In a later analysis, most CMV-associated TCR beta chains were found to appear HLA-restricted, with HLA associations seemingly driven largely by CMV exposure. Correlated functional status among segregating V segments might be attributable to linkage disequilibrium, but an unknown experimental factor could not be ruled out. Seventeen rarely observed V segments, including chromosome 9 orphons, were excluded from the earlier analysis of 550 to 700 of the donors because counts were too low. The study gave a list of under 200 TCR beta chains associated with cytomegalovirus. According to a later analysis, TCR association rates differed among HLA loci, with DRB1 alleles showing the most associated TCRs and HLA-C alleles showing the fewest. A few of the identified cytomegalovirus-associated TCR beta chains were confirmed in vitro to be specific for cytomegalovirus antigens. Strong co-occurrence of HLA alleles, especially DR and DQ, made assigning TCR associations to individual alleles difficult. In an earlier analysis of 587 of the donors, most TCR beta V segments appeared in productive rearrangements about 87% or about 30% of the time, broadly matching IMGT annotations. Presence/absence analyses assumed roughly uniform sequencing depth across donors, an assumption that may not hold. For the cohort, immune exposure information was limited to CMV serostatus. Because HLA typing was unavailable for some donors at each locus, only the typed subset was used in association tests. V-gene and J-gene trimming of TCR beta chains was associated with a missense DCLRE1C variant in a later genetic analysis, and the association was replicated in an independent cohort. Some IMGT-functional V segments, including TRBV6-2 and TRBV6-3, could not be told apart with the 87-base-pair reads, so those segments were excluded. Cytomegalovirus status was reported to be diagnosed by the classifier with high specificity and sensitivity in both the original and validation cohorts. Only TCR beta chains were sequenced in this cohort, and the absence of alpha or paired-chain data limited detectable features. In a later analysis, some 17,000 TCR beta sequences were associated with specific HLA alleles at a false discovery rate of 0.05. The authors suggested that the approach could potentially be generalized to other disease states and immunological phenotypes. A cluster of highly shared sequence variants was judged likely to represent a technical artifact of the sequencing pipeline. Most TCR sequences were observed very rarely across donors, whereas some public TCRs were present in many individuals.

Libraries were made using the immunoSEQ multiplex PCR assay. The multiplex PCR relied on a mix of 60 forward primers for TCR Vbeta segments and 13 reverse primers for TCR Jbeta segments. The CDR3 region of rearranged TCR beta genes was amplified from genomic DNA with a multiplex PCR assay. The Illumina HiSeq System was used to sequence the amplified TCR beta libraries as 87-base-pair reads. The authors' pipeline ran thus. Across the roughly 700 repertoires, a later analysis counted 78 million or so unique TCR beta chains, some 11 million of which were shared by at least two donors. Raw reads were error-corrected and collapsed into unique sequences by a nearest-neighbor algorithm in which closely related sequences were merged to remove PCR and sequencing errors. V, D and J gene segments were assigned by aligning CDR3 sequences to IMGT reference sequences. For a sequence to be retained, a match of at least six nucleotides to both a V gene segment and a J gene segment was required. A rearrangement counted as productive if the CDR3 had no stop codons and remained in frame with V and J, and every other rearrangement counted as non-productive. CDR3 was defined by IMGT convention, running from the second conserved V-encoded cysteine to the conserved J-encoded phenylalanine. The earlier analysis of 500 to 650 of the donors excluded any sequence lacking an unambiguous match to a single V gene segment. In an earlier analysis of a few hundred of the donors, V segments were called functional above 56.7% productive rearrangements and were called segregating when the between-donor standard deviation exceeded 5%. A statistical classification framework was developed to diagnose cytomegalovirus status using the catalog of TCR beta chain sequences. V and J gene assignment, in a later analysis, came from comparing TCR nucleotide sequences with IMGT/GENE-DB human TR gene sequences. Using the TCRdist pipeline, a later analysis assigned CDR3 sequences along with most-parsimonious VDJ recombination scenarios. In a later analysis, each TCR beta chain was defined by its CDR3 amino acid sequence together with its V-gene family, and reads lacking a unique V-gene family were excluded. In a later analysis, a few hundred highly shared, low-generation-probability nucleotide sequences were removed to address suspected cross-contamination and a sequencing artifact. In a later analysis, a clonal expansion index for each public chain was calculated from normalized within-repertoire ranks of inferred template counts. In a later analysis, generation probabilities were computed using a VDJ recombination model fitted to out-of-frame rearrangements, and the results were checked against IGoR. In a later analysis, TCR-TCR, TCR-HLA and TCR-CMV co-occurrence was scored with hypergeometric tests, and a repertoire-size bias correction was applied to TCR pairs. To estimate false discovery rates, a later analysis permuted the HLA or CMV assignments 20 times. In a later analysis, co-occurring TCRs were grouped with DBSCAN, and TCRdist sequence similarity was added when clustering was performed within HLA-allele-positive subsets. Repertoires with fewer than 30,000 or more than 120,000 public chains were left out of co-occurrence clustering, as were about 5 repertoires with anomalous nucleotide sharing. Entries here come from immuneACCESS through TCRdb and include only in-frame sequences with V and J called. Some clones fail to appear in such tables; in the studies checked, an unresolved V gene covers under half of the shortfall, and the cause of the remainder is unknown. D and trimming were read from the DNA, whereas the V and J calls and clone size are those reported in that table. A total of some 110,000 clones appear in this sample, 76% of them only once. The top ten clonotypes cover about 16% of the sample.

In total, over 600 healthy bone marrow donors made up the cohort. At the time of sampling, every cohort member was nominally healthy, though immune exposures that went unrecorded were likely present. The donor was CMV seropositive and was included in the group of 250 to 350 seropositive cohort members. Each donor provided a peripheral blood sample, and peripheral blood mononuclear cells were used for TCR beta sequencing. Genomic DNA was extracted from the blood cell samples with the Qiagen DNeasy Blood Extraction Kit. The CDR3 sequence holds 16 residues, the cysteine and phenylalanine included. Here the CDR3 DNA is all that survives: 48 bases in frame from base 1. V drops 1 base and J drops 0 bases, leaving 10 bases in between. CDR1 and CDR2 (LGHNA, YSLEER) derive from the germline V gene. There are a few counts of this clone. The antigen it recognizes is unknown. No much larger clonotype is one base removed from it; base qualities were not supplied.

The V and J genes are TRBV4-3 and TRBJ2-1, with no confidently assigned D gene. Material for sequencing was PBMCs. The TCR sequence derives from a man between 50 and 59 years old in good health and CMV-seropositive. The nucleotide sequence reads as follows: TGCGCCAGCAGCCAAGGGTTCGGTTTCTCCTACAATGAGCAGTTCTTC. Its coded protein is CASSQGFGFSYNEQFF.